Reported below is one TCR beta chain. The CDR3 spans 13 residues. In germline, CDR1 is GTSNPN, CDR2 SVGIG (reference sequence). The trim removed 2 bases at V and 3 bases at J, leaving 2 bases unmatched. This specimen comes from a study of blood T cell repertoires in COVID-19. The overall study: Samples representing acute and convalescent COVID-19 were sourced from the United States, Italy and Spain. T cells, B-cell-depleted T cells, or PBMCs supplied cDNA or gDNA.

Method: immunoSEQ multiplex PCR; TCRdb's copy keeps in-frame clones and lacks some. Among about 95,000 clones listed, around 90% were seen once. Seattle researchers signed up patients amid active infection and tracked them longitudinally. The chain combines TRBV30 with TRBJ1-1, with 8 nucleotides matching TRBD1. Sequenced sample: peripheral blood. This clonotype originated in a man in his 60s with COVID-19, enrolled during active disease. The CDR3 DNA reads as TGTGCCTGGAGTAGGACAGGGCACACTGAAGCTTTCTTT. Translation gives CAWSRTGHTEAFF.